Following are 17 T cell receptor beta chains from one sample sequenced in a study of cytomegalovirus exposure and HLA in healthy donors. PCR used 60 Vbeta primers and 13 Jbeta primers. Using immunoSEQ multiplex PCR, the repertoire was profiled, and TCRdb retains in-frame clones only, with some absent. Among roughly 130,000 clones listed, 80% were seen once. Sequenced: PBMCs. These receptors originate from a man aged 35 to 55 in good health and CMV-seronegative.

V and J are TRBV2 and TRBJ1-6; D gene ambiguous. The CDR3 spans 16 residues. The V end lost 1 base, the J end lost 0 bases, and 7 bases lay between the germline ends. Germline CDR1 reads SNHLY; CDR2 reads FYNNEI. The CDR3 loop is CASSEDLYSYNSPLHF. The CDR3 region has the DNA TGTGCCAGCAGTGAAGACCTCTACTCCTATAATTCACCCCTCCACTTT.

The chain couples TRBV28 to TRBJ2-5, with D hard to call. The CDR3 consists of 11 residues. CDR1 is MDHEN and CDR2 is SYDVKM in the germline V gene. V lost 7 bases to trimming and J lost 5 bases, with 8 bases between them. The CDR3 here is CASTYQETQYF. DNA of the CDR3: TGTGCCAGCACTTATCAGGAGACCCAGTACTTC.

V is TRBV7-2 and J is TRBJ2-1, with 13 bases aligning to TRBD2. There are 15 residues in the CDR3. Germline CDR1 and CDR2: SGHTA and FQGNSA. V was pared by 5 bases and J by 7 bases, with 5 bases of the junction left unmatched. The CDR3 sequence is CASSRTSGSRNEQFF. The CDR3 DNA sequence: TGTGCCAGCAGCAGGACTAGCGGGAGTCGGAATGAGCAGTTCTTC. Drawing the rest from reference TRBV7-2 and TRBJ2-1, the complete variable domain is GAGVSQSPSNKVTEKGKDVELRCDPISGHTALYWYRQSLGQGLEFLIYFQGNSAPDKSGLPSDRFSAERTGGSVSTLTIQRTQQEDSAVYLCASSRTSGSRNEQFFGPGTRLTVL.

The genes are TRBV19 and TRBJ2-3, with 7 bases that match TRBD2. This CDR3 is 15 amino acids long. V lost 4 bases, J lost 5 bases, and 9 bases stayed unmatched. CDR1 and CDR2 (germline): LNHDA, SQIVND (reference sequence). The CDR3 DNA sequence: TGTGCCAGTAGTAGGCTGGGGGGAGGGCAAGATACGCAGTATTTT. This gives the protein CASSRLGGGQDTQYF.

The rearrangement links TRBV6-1 to TRBJ1-2; a weak D match, TRBD1 (5 bases). Germline V gene sequence: CDR1 MNHNS, CDR2 SASEGT. V was clipped by 2 bases and J by 4 bases, with 14 bases between them. The CDR3 totals 15 residues. The chain's CDR3 is CASSETTGRAYGYTF. CDR3 coding DNA: TGTGCCAGCAGTGAAACCACAGGAAGAGCCTATGGCTACACCTTC.

The chain couples TRBV19 to TRBJ2-3; the match to TRBD2 covers 11 bases. J gave up 2 bases and V 6 bases, and 4 bases lay outside the gene matches. CDR1 is LNHDA and CDR2 is SQIVND in the germline V gene (reference sequence). The CDR3 contains 15 residues. CDR3: CASRLAGGPTDTQYF. Written as DNA, the CDR3 is TGTGCCAGTAGGCTAGCGGGAGGACCCACAGATACGCAGTATTTT.

On this clone: Relative to the germline gene, one junction end is altered; a read error may explain this. The chain is built from TRBV6-1 and TRBJ1-3, with 7 bases matching TRBD1. The germline CDR1 and CDR2 sequences are MNHNS and SASEGT. The CDR3 consists of 17 residues. This chain's CDR3 is CASREALGTVLGGAIYF. CDR3 coding DNA: TGTGCCAGCAGGGAAGCTCTAGGGACAGTCCTCGGGGGCGCCATATATTTT.

This clone occurred a few times. This sequence joins TRBV10-3 and TRBJ1-1; possible D gene TRBD1, 6 bases. Germline values: CDR1 ENHRY, CDR2 SYGVKD. With 6 bases removed from V and 6 bases from J, the gap between germline ends came to 20 bases. This CDR3 contains 15 residues. The CDR3 sequence: CAISGATQGSSEAFF. Here the CDR3 DNA reads TGTGCCATCAGCGGCGCTACACAGGGATCATCTGAAGCTTTCTTT.

J is TRBJ1-4 and V is TRBV6-1; D remains unclear. Trimming cost V 2 bases and J 0 bases, with 10 bases left between them. The CDR3 extends over 16 amino acids. Germline V gene sequence: CDR1 MNHNS, CDR2 SASEGT. The CDR3, as DNA: TGTGCCAGCAGTGAATACCGGGAGACAACTAATGAAAAACTGTTTTTT. Protein: CASSEYRETTNEKLFF.

The V call is TRBV5-1, the J call TRBJ2-2; 10 positions agree with TRBD2. The CDR3 extends over 20 amino acids. Germline V gives CDR1 SGHRS, CDR2 YFSETQ. Unmatched junction bases numbered 14, after V lost 3 bases and J lost 0 bases. CDR3 amino acids: CASSSWTSGHSDANTGELFF. In DNA, the CDR3 is TGCGCCAGCAGCTCCTGGACTAGCGGACACTCAGACGCGAACACCGGGGAGCTGTTTTTT.

The chain uses TRBV5-8 and TRBJ2-1; the D gene is possibly TRBD2 (5 bases). CDR1 is SGHTS, CDR2 YDEGEE, per germline. The CDR3 covers 14 residues. V gave up 7 bases and J gave up 4 bases, with 15 bases separating them. CDR3 protein: CASAGKVGYNEQFF. The CDR3 coding sequence is TGTGCCAGCGCCGGGAAAGTGGGATACAATGAGCAGTTCTTC.

The CDR3 DNA reads as TGTGCCAGCAGGATCCCGGGACAGGGATACGAGCAGTACTTC. This translates into CASRIPGQGYEQYF. The rearrangement joins TRBV6-1 to TRBJ2-7; 9 nucleotides agree with TRBD1. This CDR3 is 14 amino acids long. CDR1 and CDR2 from the germline V gene are MNHNS and SASEGT. V trimming: 6 bases; J trimming: 4 bases; junction bases outside the gene matches: 7.

This chain links TRBV19 with TRBJ2-1, with 11 positions matching TRBD2. The V segment lost 6 bases and the J segment 7 bases; nucleotides outside the gene matches: 8. The germline V gene encodes CDR1 LNHDA and CDR2 SQIVND (reference sequence). This CDR3 has 15 amino acids. CDR3 DNA sequence: TGTGCCAGTAGCAAGACTAGCGGGAATGTAAATGAGCAGTTCTTC. It encodes CASSKTSGNVNEQFF.

The chain couples TRBV7-2 to TRBJ2-7, with TRBD2 matching 11 bases. V lost 5 bases to trimming and J lost 5 bases; unmatched junction nucleotides: 17. Germline V gene lookup returns CDR1 SGHTA and CDR2 FQGNSA. This CDR3 has 18 residues. The DNA of the CDR3 is TGTGCCAGCAGCCAAAGCGCTCCCTCACTAGCGGGAGCTGACGAGCAGTACTTC. Its protein is CASSQSAPSLAGADEQYF.

The V gene is TRBV10-3, the J gene TRBJ2-7, with 9 positions matching TRBD2. Germline V gene sequence: CDR1 ENHRY, CDR2 SYGVKD. Trimming removed 8 bases from V and 5 bases from J; junction bases left unmatched: 13. The CDR3 is 15 residues long. In DNA form, the CDR3 reads TGTGCCATCTCCGAGGGGCGGGAGGGGAGGAACGAGCAGTACTTC. Translated, it gives CAISEGREGRNEQYF.

The chain joins TRBV5-4 to TRBJ2-3, with TRBD2 matching 16 bases. The CDR3 has 15 amino acids. CDR1 SGHNT and CDR2 YYREEE come from the germline V gene (reference sequence). Unmatched junction bases numbered 1, after V lost 3 bases and J lost 6 bases. Written as DNA, the CDR3 is TGTGCCAGCAGCTGGGGACTAGCGGGAGGGGATACGCAGTATTTT. Protein product: CASSWGLAGGDTQYF.

This chain joins TRBV28 and TRBJ1-1, with TRBD1 matching over 7 bases. Trimming removed 3 bases from V and 5 bases from J; junction bases left unmatched: 9. The CDR3 has 15 amino acids. Germline V lookup: CDR1 MDHEN, CDR2 SYDVKM. In DNA form, the CDR3 reads TGTGCCAGCAGTTTGGCTGACAGGGATGGAACTGAAGCTTTCTTT. Translated, it gives CASSLADRDGTEAFF.